These 30 T cell receptor beta chains were sequenced from one sample in a study of post-analysis software for immune sequencing data. The study's findings and limits: In patients, roughly five TRBV segments were more frequent than in controls, with TRBV5-6, TRBV5-1 and TRBV20-1 among them.

The antigens for these receptors are not known. The TCR beta cDNA libraries carried unique molecular identifiers. TCRdb reprocessed the PCR reads via MiXCR and lists one record per CDR3 protein. The sample contains hundreds of thousands of distinct CDR3 sequences, 25% to 30% of which appear only once. Input material: blood. These receptors originate from a girl under 18 with multiple sclerosis.

This clonotype was counted a few times. The J gene is TRBJ2-1, the V gene TRBV2; 7 bases line up with TRBD2. Germline loops: CDR1 SNHLY, CDR2 FYNNEI. This CDR3 is 16 amino acids long. V shed 0 bases and J 5 bases; nucleotides not matched to a gene: 7. The CDR3 nucleotides are TGTGCCAGCAGTGAAGCCGGGCTAGCGGAAAACAATGAGCAGTTCTTC. Amino acid sequence: CASSEAGLAENNEQFF. The full variable domain, its missing parts supplied by reference TRBV2 and TRBJ2-1, is EPEVTQTPSHQVTQMGQEVILRCVPISNHLYFYWYRQILGQKVEFLVSFYNNEISEKSEIFDDQFSVERPDGSNFTLKIRSTKLEDSAMYFCASSEAGLAENNEQFFGPGTRLTVL.

The rearrangement joins TRBV20-1 to TRBJ2-7; 7 nucleotides agree with TRBD2. CDR3 length: 17 amino acids. The germline V gene has CDR1 DFQATT and CDR2 SNEGSKA (reference sequence). After removal of 0 bases from V and 4 bases from J, the junction contained 15 bases not matched to a gene. The CDR3: CSARDPERDSRLYEQYF. The CDR3 DNA follows: TGCAGTGCTAGAGATCCGGAGCGGGACTCCCGGCTATACGAGCAGTACTTC.

In its sample, this clonotype was seen many times. J is TRBJ2-3 and V is TRBV29-1, with D perhaps assigned TRBD1 or TRBD2 (5 bases each). Germline CDR1 SQVTM, CDR2 ANQGSEA. This CDR3 is built from 15 residues. V lost 1 base to trimming and J lost 2 bases, with 13 bases between them. In DNA form, the CDR3 reads TGCAGCGTTGAAGCCTTCCGGGACCCCACAGATACGCAGTATTTT. This codes for CSVEAFRDPTDTQYF.

The rearrangement links TRBV9 to TRBJ1-4; perhaps TRBD1 as D (5 bases). CDR3 length: 14 residues. Trimming took 4 bases from V and 11 from J, leaving 18 bases between them. CDR1 SGDLS and CDR2 YYNGEE come from the germline V gene. The CDR3 loop is CASSPGEEAQKLFF. The CDR3 bases are TGTGCCAGCAGCCCGGGGGAGGAGGCTCAGAAACTGTTTTTT.

The CDR3 spells CASSPRVLADTQYF. The CDR3 DNA reads TGTGCCAGCAGTCCACGGGTATTGGCAGATACGCAGTATTTT. This sequence joins TRBV27 and TRBJ2-3; D not resolved. The V end lost 5 bases, the J end lost 4 bases, and 13 bases lay between the germline ends. CDR1 and CDR2 (germline): MNHEY, SMNVEV (reference sequence). CDR3 length equals 14 residues.

This chain links TRBV20-1 with TRBJ2-3; a weak D match, TRBD1 (6 bases). Trimming left V 1 base short and J 2 bases short, with 13 bases between. CDR3 length: 15 residues. Germline CDR1 reads DFQATT; CDR2 reads SNEGSKA (reference sequence). For the CDR3, the DNA is TGCAGTGCTAGAGGAGTAGGACAGCACACAGATACGCAGTATTTT. Its protein product is CSARGVGQHTDTQYF.

The chain carries TRBV2 and TRBJ2-1, with D possibly called TRBD1 or TRBD2 (5 bases each). V was shortened by 1 base and J by 5 bases, with 6 bases between the two germline ends. The germline gives CDR1 SNHLY, CDR2 FYNNEI. This CDR3 region has 13 residues. CDR3 sequence: CASSEVGDNEQFF. Written as DNA, the CDR3 is TGTGCCAGCAGTGAAGTGGGGGACAATGAGCAGTTCTTC.

The chain carries TRBV7-2 and TRBJ2-7; TRBD2 is a possible D gene (6 bases). V shed 1 base and J shed 3 bases, with 13 bases lying between them. CDR1 and CDR2 (germline): SGHTA, FQGNSA. This CDR3 spans 15 amino acids. The CDR3: CASSLEAGTFYEQYF. CDR3 nucleotide sequence: TGTGCCAGCAGCTTAGAAGCCGGGACTTTCTACGAGCAGTACTTC.

This rearrangement joins TRBV5-1 to TRBJ2-3; D is undetermined. CDR1 is SGHRS, CDR2 YFSETQ, per germline. V lost 4 bases and J lost 5, with 20 bases in between. The CDR3 is 16 amino acids. The CDR3 protein is CASSTSGPARGDTQYF. CDR3 bases: TGCGCCAGCAGCACCTCCGGCCCGGCACGAGGAGATACGCAGTATTTT.

This clonotype was seen only a few times. A much larger clone lies one base from this, so it may be a read error. CDR3 sequence: CSVVSPLGYEQYF. DNA of the CDR3: TGCAGCGTTGTGTCTCCACTAGGCTACGAGCAGTACTTC. The chain is built from TRBV29-1 and TRBJ2-7, with D possibly matching TRBD2 (5 bases). Germline CDR1 is SQVTM and CDR2 is ANQGSEA. Trimming took 4 bases from V and 3 from J, leaving 13 bases between them. CDR3 size: 13 residues.

The rearrangement links TRBV20-1 to TRBJ2-3, with 13 bases that match TRBD2. The germline V gene encodes CDR1 DFQATT and CDR2 SNEGSKA (reference sequence). J lost 6 bases, V lost 3 bases, and 6 bases had no gene match. The CDR3 extends over 15 amino acids. CDR3 loop: CSASLLAGGPDTQYF. The CDR3 nucleotides read TGCAGTGCTAGCCTACTAGCGGGAGGGCCGGATACGCAGTATTTT.

This clonotype occurred a few times. The chain recombines TRBV28 with TRBJ2-1, with TRBD2 as a possible D gene (6 bases). The CDR3 contains 17 residues. The ends were cut back, 4 bases at V and 6 bases at J, with 22 bases in the middle. Germline V gives CDR1 MDHEN, CDR2 SYDVKM. CDR3 amino acids: CASSYLWDSQTVNEQFF. In DNA, the CDR3 is TGTGCCAGCAGTTACCTTTGGGACTCCCAAACTGTCAATGAGCAGTTCTTC.

This sequence joins TRBV27 and TRBJ1-5; 7 bases are shared with TRBD1. Trimming removed 5 bases from V and 7 bases from J; junction bases left unmatched: 5. The CDR3 length is 13 residues. CDR1 is MNHEY, CDR2 SMNVEV, per germline (reference sequence). DNA for the CDR3: TGTGCCAGCAGTCACAGGGGTGGACAGCCCCAGCATTTT. As protein: CASSHRGGQPQHF.

Regarding this clonotype: At one of its ends the junction is not consistent with the germline gene, which may arise from a read error. The chain links TRBV25-1 to TRBJ2-6; the D gene is possibly TRBD1 (5 bases). CDR3 size: 18 residues. The germline CDR1 and CDR2 sequences are MGHDK and SYGVNS. Written as DNA, the CDR3 is TGTGCCAGCAGTGAATTGACAACTAATTACTCTGGGGCCAACGTCCCGACTTTC. It yields the protein CASSELTTNYSGANVPTF. Using reference TRBV25-1 and TRBJ2-6 for the parts outside the CDR3, the full variable domain is EADIYQTPRYLVIGTGKKITLECSQTMGHDKMYWYQQDPGMELHLIHYSYGVNSTEKGDLSSESTVSRIRTEHFPLTLESARPSHTSQYLCASSELTTNYSGANVPTFGAGSRLTVL.

The rearrangement joins TRBV5-8 to TRBJ2-7; no clear D gene. V gave up 6 bases and J gave up 0 bases, with 13 bases separating them. The CDR3 has 14 amino acids. From germline, CDR1 is SGHTS and CDR2 YDEGEE. The CDR3: CASILPRSSYEQYV. The CDR3 DNA follows: TGTGCCAGCATCCTTCCCCGGAGCTCCTACGAGCAGTACGTC.

There are a few counts of this clonotype. CDR3 region: CASSLVLAGGHYNEQFF. The DNA for the CDR3 is TGCGCCAGCAGCTTGGTTTTAGCGGGAGGGCATTACAATGAGCAGTTCTTC. The chain has TRBV5-1 and TRBJ2-1; 11 nucleotides line up with TRBD2. V shed 0 bases and J 4 bases; nucleotides not matched to a gene: 6. This CDR3 comprises 17 residues. Germline-derived CDR1 and CDR2 are SGHRS and YFSETQ.

The gene calls are TRBV20-1 and TRBJ1-2; tentatively, D is TRBD1 (6 bases). The length of the CDR3 is 15 residues. Between the trimmed V and J ends, which lost 6 bases and 2 bases, there was a span of 19 bases. Germline lookup yields CDR1 DFQATT and CDR2 SNEGSKA (reference sequence). The CDR3 region has the DNA TGCAGTGCCACATTAATATGGGGGGCGAACTATGGCTACACCTTC. It yields the protein CSATLIWGANYGYTF.

This clonotype has more than one count but fewer than ten. The V gene is TRBV5-1, the J gene TRBJ2-1; 13 bases are shared with TRBD2. J was trimmed by 0 bases and V by 4 bases; bases with no gene match: 4. CDR3 length: 17 residues. Germline CDR1 is SGHRS and CDR2 is YFSETQ. The DNA for the CDR3 is TGCGCCAGCAGCGGAGGACTAGCGGGGGTCTCCTACAATGAGCAGTTCTTC. Residues: CASSGGLAGVSYNEQFF.

This clonotype has a count of ten or more. The chain is built from TRBV29-1 and TRBJ2-7; the match to TRBD2 covers 8 bases. CDR3 size: 13 residues. V lost 6 bases, J lost 5 bases, and 9 bases stayed unmatched. Germline loops: CDR1 SQVTM, CDR2 ANQGSEA. DNA for the CDR3: TGCAGCGTACGTACCGGGGGGGGTGACGAGCAGTACTTC. This sequence encodes CSVRTGGGDEQYF.

There are a few counts of this clonotype. The rearrangement links TRBV15 to TRBJ2-5; TRBD1 matches 10 bases. Germline values: CDR1 LNHNV, CDR2 YYDKDF (reference sequence). The junction had 4 bases not matched to a gene; V was cut back by 11 bases and J by 4 bases. The CDR3 runs to 12 residues. As DNA, the CDR3 is TGTGCCGCTGGGACAGGGGCAGAGACCCAGTACTTC. This sequence encodes CAAGTGAETQYF.

The rearrangement joins TRBV6-6 to TRBJ2-3, with 7 bases matching TRBD2. Per germline, CDR1 MNHNY and CDR2 SVGAGI (reference sequence). The V segment lost 3 bases and the J segment 2 bases; nucleotides outside the gene matches: 5. The CDR3 covers 15 residues. The CDR3 nucleotides read TGTGCCAGCAGTTATAAGCGGGAATTCACAGATACGCAGTATTTT. This translates into CASSYKREFTDTQYF.

This chain uses TRBV20-1 with TRBJ2-1, with D possibly matching TRBD2 (6 bases). CDR3 length equals 16 residues. V lost 6 bases and J 2 bases, leaving 20 bases between the germline ends. CDR1 and CDR2 from the germline V gene are DFQATT and SNEGSKA (reference sequence). In DNA form, the CDR3 reads TGCAGTGCCGCCGACCTTCGGCTAGCGACCTACAATGAGCAGTTCTTC. Its protein product is CSAADLRLATYNEQFF.

This clonotype was recorded only once. The rearrangement joins TRBV20-1 to TRBJ1-1; 7 bases line up with TRBD1. J gave up 4 bases and V 2 bases, and 7 bases lay outside the gene matches. Germline-derived CDR1 and CDR2 are DFQATT and SNEGSKA (reference sequence). This CDR3 is built from 14 residues. CDR3 sequence (DNA): TGCAGTGCTAGACAGGCAGGGGGTTCCACTGAAGCTTTCTTT. It translates to CSARQAGGSTEAFF.

This clonotype was observed a handful of times. The V call is TRBV15, the J call TRBJ1-2; possible D gene TRBD1, 6 bases. The V end was cut by 0 bases, the J end by 8 bases, with 16 bases between. This CDR3 is 15 amino acids long. Germline assignment: CDR1 LNHNV and CDR2 YYDKDF (reference sequence). The CDR3 loop is CATSRDGQGPRGYTF. The CDR3 nucleotides are TGTGCCACCAGCAGAGATGGGCAGGGGCCCCGGGGCTACACCTTC.

This clonotype was recorded at least ten times. The V and J genes are TRBV10-2 and TRBJ2-7; 10 nucleotides align to TRBD2. With V trimmed by 2 bases and J by 6 bases, 7 bases remained unmatched. Per germline, CDR1 WSHSY and CDR2 SAAADI. This CDR3 has 15 amino acids. CDR3: CASSEGLAEGGEQYF. CDR3 DNA: TGCGCCAGCAGTGAGGGACTAGCGGAAGGGGGCGAGCAGTACTTC.

This clonotype was observed many times. This chain joins TRBV29-1 and TRBJ2-5; no firm D call. The germline V gene has CDR1 SQVTM and CDR2 ANQGSEA. Between the trimmed V and J ends, which lost 6 bases and 5 bases, there was a span of 10 bases. The CDR3 spans 11 residues. DNA for the CDR3: TGCAGCGTGTCCCTTACGGAGACCCAGTACTTC. This encodes CSVSLTETQYF.

The chain couples TRBV12-3 or TRBV12-4 to TRBJ2-4; D not certain. The DNA end favors TRBJ2-7, so the J call may be wrong. This CDR3 contains 12 residues. The CDR3 region is CASSFLADEQYF. The CDR3 coding sequence is TGTGCCAGCAGTTTTTTAGCCGACGAGCAGTACTTC.

This clonotype was counted between two and nine times. V gene TRBV4-3 combines with J gene TRBJ2-1; maybe TRBD1 (5 bases). V lost 0 bases and J 9 bases, leaving 18 bases between the germline ends. The V gene's germline CDR1 is LGHNA and CDR2 YSLEER. This CDR3 has 16 residues. The chain's CDR3 is CASSQDGPQARGEQFF. The CDR3 DNA reads as TGCGCCAGCAGCCAAGATGGCCCCCAGGCTAGGGGTGAGCAGTTCTTC.

J is TRBJ2-2 and V is TRBV5-1; D unclear. V was cut by 6 bases and J by 8 bases, with 17 bases left in between. CDR1 is SGHRS, CDR2 YFSETQ, per germline. The length of the CDR3 is 14 residues. CDR3 amino acids: CASTIKVPAGELFF. CDR3 coding DNA: TGCGCCAGCACCATCAAAGTGCCCGCTGGGGAGCTGTTTTTT.

This clonotype showed up just a few times. This chain connects TRBV6-5 to TRBJ1-2; D gene unclear. Germline V gene lookup returns CDR1 MNHEY and CDR2 SVGAGI. The V end was cut by 2 bases, the J end by 6 bases, with 13 bases between. The CDR3 is 14 residues long. CDR3: CASSYGWRVDGYTF. The DNA for the CDR3 is TGTGCCAGCAGTTACGGTTGGAGGGTTGATGGCTACACCTTC.